The T cell receptor (beta chain) under discussion was sequenced for a study of T cells expressing NK-cell markers. CDR3 length: 13 residues. Germline lookup yields CDR1 SGHVS and CDR2 FQNEAQ. The authors generated TCR beta cDNA through 5'RACE template switching with UMIs. After re-calling the 5' RACE reads, TCRdb lists one entry per CDR3 protein, DNA absent. The sample spans 150,000 or so distinct CDR3 sequences; the ten largest clones claim about 39%. The clonotype originates from a woman in her forties or fifties in good health. The chain uses TRBV7-8 and TRBJ2-7. Sequencing used blood T cells: a sorted CD56 or NKG2C T cell subset, CD4+ or CD8+ T cells, or bulk PBMC T cells (not recorded which). The CDR3 reads CASSPTIIGEQYF. Supplemented by reference TRBV7-8 and TRBJ2-7, the full variable domain reads GAGVSQSPRYKVAKRGQDVALRCDPISGHVSLFWYQQALGQGPEFLTYFQNEAQLDKSGLPSDRFFAERPEGSVSTLKIQRTQQEDSAVYLCASSPTIIGEQYFGPGTRLTVT.